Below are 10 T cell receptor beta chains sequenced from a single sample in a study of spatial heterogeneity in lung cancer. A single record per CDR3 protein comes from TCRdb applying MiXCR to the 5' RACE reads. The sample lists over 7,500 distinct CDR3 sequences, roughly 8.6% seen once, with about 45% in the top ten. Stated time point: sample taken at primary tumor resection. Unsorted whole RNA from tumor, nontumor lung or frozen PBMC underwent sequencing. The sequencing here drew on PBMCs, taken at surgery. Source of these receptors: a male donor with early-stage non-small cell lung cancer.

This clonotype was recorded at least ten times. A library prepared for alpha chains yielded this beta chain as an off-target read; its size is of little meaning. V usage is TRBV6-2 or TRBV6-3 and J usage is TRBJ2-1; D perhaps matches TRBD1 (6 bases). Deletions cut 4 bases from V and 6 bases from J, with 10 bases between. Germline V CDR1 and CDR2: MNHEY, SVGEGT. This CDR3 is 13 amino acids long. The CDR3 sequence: CASSFRDTNEQFF. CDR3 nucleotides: TGTGCCAGCAGTTTTAGGGACACCAATGAGCAGTTCTTC.

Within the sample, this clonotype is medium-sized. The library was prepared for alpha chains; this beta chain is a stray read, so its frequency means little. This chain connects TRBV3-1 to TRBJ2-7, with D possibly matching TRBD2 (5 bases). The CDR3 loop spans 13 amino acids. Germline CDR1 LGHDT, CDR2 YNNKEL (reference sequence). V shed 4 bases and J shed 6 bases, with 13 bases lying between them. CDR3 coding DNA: TGTGCCAGCAGCCCTGGACTCCGCGGCGAGCAGTACTTC. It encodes CASSPGLRGEQYF.

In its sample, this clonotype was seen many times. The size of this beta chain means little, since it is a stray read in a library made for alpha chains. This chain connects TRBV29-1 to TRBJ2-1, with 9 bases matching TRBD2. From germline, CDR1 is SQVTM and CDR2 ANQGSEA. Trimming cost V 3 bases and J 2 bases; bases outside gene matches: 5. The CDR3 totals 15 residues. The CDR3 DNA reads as TGCAGCGTTGACCCGACTAGCGGAGCCTACAATGAGCAGTTCTTC. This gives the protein CSVDPTSGAYNEQFF.

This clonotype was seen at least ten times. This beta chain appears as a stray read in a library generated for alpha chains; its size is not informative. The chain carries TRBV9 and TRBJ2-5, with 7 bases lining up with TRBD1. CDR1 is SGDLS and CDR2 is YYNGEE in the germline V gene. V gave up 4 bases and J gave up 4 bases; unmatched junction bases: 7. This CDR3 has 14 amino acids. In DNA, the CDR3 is TGTGCCAGCAGCCTGAGACAGGGCCCAGAGACCCAGTACTTC. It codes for CASSLRQGPETQYF.

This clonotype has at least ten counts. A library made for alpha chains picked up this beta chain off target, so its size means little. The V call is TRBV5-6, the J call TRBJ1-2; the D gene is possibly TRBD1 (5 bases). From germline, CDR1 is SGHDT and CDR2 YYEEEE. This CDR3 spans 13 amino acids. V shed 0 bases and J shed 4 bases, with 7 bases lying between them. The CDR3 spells CASSLDTGYGYTF. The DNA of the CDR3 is TGTGCCAGCAGCTTGGATACAGGCTATGGCTACACCTTC.

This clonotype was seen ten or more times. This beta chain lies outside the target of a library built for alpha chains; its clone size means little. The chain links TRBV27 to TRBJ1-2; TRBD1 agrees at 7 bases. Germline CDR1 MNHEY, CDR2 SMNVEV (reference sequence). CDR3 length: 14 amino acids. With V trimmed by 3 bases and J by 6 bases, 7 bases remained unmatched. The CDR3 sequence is CASSFSQGGNGYTF. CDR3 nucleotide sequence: TGTGCCAGCAGTTTTTCCCAGGGGGGCAATGGCTACACCTTC.

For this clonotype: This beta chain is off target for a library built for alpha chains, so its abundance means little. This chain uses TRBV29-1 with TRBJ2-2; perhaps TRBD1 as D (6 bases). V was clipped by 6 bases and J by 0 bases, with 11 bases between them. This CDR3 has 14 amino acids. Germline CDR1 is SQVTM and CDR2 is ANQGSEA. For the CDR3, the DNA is TGCAGCGTAGAGAGGACAGCGAACACCGGGGAGCTGTTTTTT. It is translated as CSVERTANTGELFF.

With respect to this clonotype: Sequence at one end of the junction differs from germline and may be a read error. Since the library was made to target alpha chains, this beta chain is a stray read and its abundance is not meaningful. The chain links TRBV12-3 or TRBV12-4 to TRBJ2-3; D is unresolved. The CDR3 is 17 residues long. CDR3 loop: CASSLALKVISTDMQYF. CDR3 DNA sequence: TGTGCCAGCAGTTTAGCGTTGAAAGTGATAAGCACAGATATGCAGTATTTT.

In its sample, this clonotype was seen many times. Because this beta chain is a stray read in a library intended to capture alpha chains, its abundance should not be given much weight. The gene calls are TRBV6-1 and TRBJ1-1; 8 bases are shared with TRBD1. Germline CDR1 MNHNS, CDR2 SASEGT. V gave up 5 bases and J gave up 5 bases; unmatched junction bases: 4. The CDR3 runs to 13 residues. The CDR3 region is CASSRTGFTEAFF. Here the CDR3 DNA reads TGTGCCAGCAGTAGGACAGGGTTTACTGAAGCTTTCTTT.

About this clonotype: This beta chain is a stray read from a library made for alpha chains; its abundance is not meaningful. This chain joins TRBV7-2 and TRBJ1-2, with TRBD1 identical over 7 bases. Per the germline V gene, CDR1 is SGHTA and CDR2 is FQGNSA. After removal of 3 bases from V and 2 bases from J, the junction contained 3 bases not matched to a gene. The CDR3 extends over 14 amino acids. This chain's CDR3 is CASSFDRANYGYTF. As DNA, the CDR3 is TGTGCCAGCAGCTTCGACAGGGCAAACTATGGCTACACCTTC.